These 6 T cell receptor beta chains originate from one sample sequenced in a study of cytomegalovirus exposure and HLA in healthy donors. The study ran its PCR with 60 Vbeta and 13 Jbeta primers. The method was immunoSEQ multiplex PCR; TCRdb's version includes in-frame clones alone and lacks a portion of them. The sample consists of around 130,000 clones, around 86% of them appearing once. Sequenced sample: PBMCs. All receptors derive from a man aged 25 to 40 in good health and CMV-seronegative.

This rearrangement joins TRBV6-1 to TRBJ2-7, with 8 bases matching TRBD1. J gave up 0 bases and V 5 bases, and 6 bases lay outside the gene matches. Germline CDR1 and CDR2: MNHNS and SASEGT. The CDR3 covers 15 residues. The CDR3 spells CASSPQGAGSYEQYF. The DNA of the CDR3 is TGTGCCAGCAGTCCCCAGGGGGCTGGCTCCTACGAGCAGTACTTC.

The chain joins TRBV2 to TRBJ2-3; the D gene is possibly TRBD2 (5 bases). This CDR3 spans 14 amino acids. Trimming took 2 bases from V and 5 from J, leaving 11 bases between them. CDR1 is SNHLY, CDR2 FYNNEI, per germline. CDR3 sequence: CASSEPGIVDTQYF. DNA of the CDR3: TGTGCCAGCAGTGAACCGGGGATAGTAGATACGCAGTATTTT.

The gene calls are TRBV2 and TRBJ1-2; 7 bases are a match to TRBD1. Trimming took 8 bases from V and 4 from J; bases not matched to a gene: 7. Germline V lookup: CDR1 SNHLY, CDR2 FYNNEI. The CDR3 loop spans 13 amino acids. The CDR3 DNA reads as TGTGCCAGCTTCGGACAGGTGGCCTATGGCTACACCTTC. This gives the protein CASFGQVAYGYTF. The full variable domain, in which reference TRBV2 and TRBJ1-2 provide the parts outside the CDR3, is EPEVTQTPSHQVTQMGQEVILRCVPISNHLYFYWYRQILGQKVEFLVSFYNNEISEKSEIFDDQFSVERPDGSNFTLKIRSTKLEDSAMYFCASFGQVAYGYTFGSGTRLTVV.

This chain links TRBV10-1 with TRBJ2-7; TRBD1 matches at 8 bases. CDR1 is WNHNN and CDR2 is SYGVQD in the germline V gene (reference sequence). This CDR3 has 17 residues. The J segment lost 5 bases and the V segment lost 3 bases, leaving 15 bases of the junction unmatched. As DNA, the CDR3 is TGCGCCAGCAGTGACCCAAACCATCCCAGGGGGCTCAACGAGCAGTACTTC. Translation: CASSDPNHPRGLNEQYF.

This chain uses TRBV30 with TRBJ1-6; D gene unclear. Deletions cut 2 bases from V and 4 bases from J, with 9 bases between. The CDR3 runs 14 residues. Germline lookup yields CDR1 GTSNPN and CDR2 SVGIG (reference sequence). The CDR3 here is CAWSPTRYNSPLHF. The CDR3 DNA sequence: TGTGCCTGGAGTCCGACAAGGTATAATTCACCCCTCCACTTT.

The sample holds a few counts of this clone. J is TRBJ2-1 and V is TRBV9; 7 bases are shared with TRBD1. Germline lookup yields CDR1 SGDLS and CDR2 YYNGEE. This CDR3 spans 17 amino acids. V dropped 4 bases and J dropped 4; count of bases not matched to a gene: 14. CDR3 in amino acids: CASSLGSEGAYYNEQFF. In DNA, the CDR3 is TGTGCCAGCAGCCTAGGGAGTGAGGGGGCATATTACAATGAGCAGTTCTTC.